These 5 T cell receptor beta chains share one sample of origin, sequenced in a study of blood T cell repertoires in COVID-19. Repertoires were generated with immunoSEQ multiplex PCR, while TCRdb's copy carries only in-frame clones and drops some. The sample includes around 190,000 clones, roughly nine tenths of them seen just once. Sequenced sample: peripheral blood. Receptors were obtained from a man younger than 30 who had recovered from COVID-19.

The gene calls are TRBV19 and TRBJ1-2; D is perhaps TRBD1 (5 bases). Germline CDR1 and CDR2: LNHDA and SQIVND (reference sequence). The CDR3 totals 16 residues. V was cut by 3 bases and J by 0 bases, with 14 bases left in between. The CDR3 DNA follows: TGTGCCAGTAGTATTAGGTACAGGCCAACTAACTATGGCTACACCTTC. Translation gives CASSIRYRPTNYGYTF.

The genes are TRBV30 and TRBJ2-1; possibly TRBD1 for D (5 bases). CDR3 size: 15 residues. The V gene's germline CDR1 is GTSNPN and CDR2 SVGIG (reference sequence). Deletions cut 2 bases from V and 4 bases from J, with 15 bases between. CDR3 protein: CAWSPDSPQYNEQFF. CDR3 DNA sequence: TGTGCCTGGAGTCCCGACAGTCCGCAATACAATGAGCAGTTCTTC.

This sequence joins TRBV6-1 and TRBJ2-1, with D possibly being TRBD2 (6 bases). The CDR3 sequence is 14 residues long. V was trimmed by 2 bases and J by 8 bases, leaving 13 bases between them. CDR1 is MNHNS and CDR2 is SASEGT in the germline V gene. CDR3 amino acids: CASSEWGRDYEQFF. The CDR3 DNA follows: TGTGCCAGCAGTGAATGGGGCAGGGACTATGAGCAGTTCTTC.

This clone has a single count. The chain carries TRBV4-2 and TRBJ2-5; 8 nucleotides line up with TRBD1. The CDR3 has 15 residues. Losses at the gene ends were 4 bases for V and 5 bases for J; bases not matched to a gene: 9. Germline CDR1 reads LGHNA; CDR2 reads YNFKEQ. CDR3 nucleotides: TGTGCCAGCAGCCGCGACAGGGGTTATGGGGAGACCCAGTACTTC. Its protein product is CASSRDRGYGETQYF.

This clone was detected only a few times. The chain couples TRBV3-1 (or the pseudogene TRBV3-2) to TRBJ1-1, with no clear D. Trimming removed 2 bases at V and 7 bases at J, with 5 bases between. Looked up from germline, CDR1 is LGHDT and CDR2 is YNNKEL (reference sequence). The CDR3 loop spans 11 amino acids. CDR3 loop: CASSQSLEAFF. DNA for the CDR3: TGTGCCAGCAGCCAATCCCTTGAAGCTTTCTTT.